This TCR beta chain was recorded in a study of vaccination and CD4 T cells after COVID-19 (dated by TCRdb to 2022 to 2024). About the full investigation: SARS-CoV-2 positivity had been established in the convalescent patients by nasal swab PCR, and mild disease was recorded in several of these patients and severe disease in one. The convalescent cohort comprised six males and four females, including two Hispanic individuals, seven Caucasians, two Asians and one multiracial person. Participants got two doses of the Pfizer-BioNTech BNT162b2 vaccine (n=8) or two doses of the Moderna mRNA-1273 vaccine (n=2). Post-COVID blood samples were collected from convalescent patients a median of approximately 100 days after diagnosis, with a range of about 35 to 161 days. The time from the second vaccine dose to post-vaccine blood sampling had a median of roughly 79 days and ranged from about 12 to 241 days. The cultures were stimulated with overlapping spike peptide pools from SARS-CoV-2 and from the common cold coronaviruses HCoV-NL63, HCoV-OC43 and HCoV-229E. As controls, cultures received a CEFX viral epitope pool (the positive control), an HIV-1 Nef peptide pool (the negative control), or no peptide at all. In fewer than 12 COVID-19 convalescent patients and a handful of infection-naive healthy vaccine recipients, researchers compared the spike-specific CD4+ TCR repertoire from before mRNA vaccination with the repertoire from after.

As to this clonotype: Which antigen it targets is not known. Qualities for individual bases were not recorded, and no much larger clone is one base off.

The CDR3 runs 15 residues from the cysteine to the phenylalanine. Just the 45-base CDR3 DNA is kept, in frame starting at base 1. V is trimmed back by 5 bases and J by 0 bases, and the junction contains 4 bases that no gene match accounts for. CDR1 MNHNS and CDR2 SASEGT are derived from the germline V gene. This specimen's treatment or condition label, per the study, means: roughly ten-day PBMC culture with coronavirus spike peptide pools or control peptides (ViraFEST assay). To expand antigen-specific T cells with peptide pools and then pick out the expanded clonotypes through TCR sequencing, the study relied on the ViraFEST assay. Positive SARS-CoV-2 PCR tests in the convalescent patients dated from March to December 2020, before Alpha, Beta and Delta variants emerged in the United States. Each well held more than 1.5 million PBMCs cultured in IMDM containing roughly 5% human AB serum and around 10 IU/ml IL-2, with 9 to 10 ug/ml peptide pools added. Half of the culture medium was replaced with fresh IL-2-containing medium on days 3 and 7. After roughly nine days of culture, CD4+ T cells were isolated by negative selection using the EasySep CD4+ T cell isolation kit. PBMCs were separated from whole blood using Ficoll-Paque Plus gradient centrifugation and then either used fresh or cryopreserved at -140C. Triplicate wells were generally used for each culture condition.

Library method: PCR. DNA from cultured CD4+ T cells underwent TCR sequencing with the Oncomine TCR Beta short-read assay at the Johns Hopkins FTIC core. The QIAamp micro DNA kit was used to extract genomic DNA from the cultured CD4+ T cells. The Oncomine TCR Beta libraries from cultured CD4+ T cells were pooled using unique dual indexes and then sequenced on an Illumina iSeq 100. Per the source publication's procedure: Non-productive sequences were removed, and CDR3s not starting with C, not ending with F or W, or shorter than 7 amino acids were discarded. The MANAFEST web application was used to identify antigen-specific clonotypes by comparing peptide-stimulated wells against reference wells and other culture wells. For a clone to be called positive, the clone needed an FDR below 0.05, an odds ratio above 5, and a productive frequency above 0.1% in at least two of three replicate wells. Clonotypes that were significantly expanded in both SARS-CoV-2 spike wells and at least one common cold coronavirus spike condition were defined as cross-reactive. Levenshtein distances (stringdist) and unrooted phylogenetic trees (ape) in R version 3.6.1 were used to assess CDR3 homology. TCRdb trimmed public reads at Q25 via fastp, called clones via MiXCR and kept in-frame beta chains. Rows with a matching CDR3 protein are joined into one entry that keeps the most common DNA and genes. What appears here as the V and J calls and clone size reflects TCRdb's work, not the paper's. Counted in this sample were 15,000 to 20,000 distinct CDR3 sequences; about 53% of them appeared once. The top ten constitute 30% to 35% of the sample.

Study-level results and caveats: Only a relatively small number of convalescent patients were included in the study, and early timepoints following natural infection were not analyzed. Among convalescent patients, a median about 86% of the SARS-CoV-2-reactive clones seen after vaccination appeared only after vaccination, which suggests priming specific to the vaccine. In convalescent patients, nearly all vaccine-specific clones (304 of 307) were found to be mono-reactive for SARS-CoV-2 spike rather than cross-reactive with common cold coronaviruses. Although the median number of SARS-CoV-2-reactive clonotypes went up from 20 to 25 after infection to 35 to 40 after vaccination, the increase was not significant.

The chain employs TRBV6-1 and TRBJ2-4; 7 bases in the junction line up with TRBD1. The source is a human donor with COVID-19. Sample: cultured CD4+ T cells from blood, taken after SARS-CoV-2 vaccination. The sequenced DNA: TGTGCCAGCAGTCGGACAGGAGGAGCCAAAAACATTCAGTACTTC. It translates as CASSRTGGAKNIQYF.